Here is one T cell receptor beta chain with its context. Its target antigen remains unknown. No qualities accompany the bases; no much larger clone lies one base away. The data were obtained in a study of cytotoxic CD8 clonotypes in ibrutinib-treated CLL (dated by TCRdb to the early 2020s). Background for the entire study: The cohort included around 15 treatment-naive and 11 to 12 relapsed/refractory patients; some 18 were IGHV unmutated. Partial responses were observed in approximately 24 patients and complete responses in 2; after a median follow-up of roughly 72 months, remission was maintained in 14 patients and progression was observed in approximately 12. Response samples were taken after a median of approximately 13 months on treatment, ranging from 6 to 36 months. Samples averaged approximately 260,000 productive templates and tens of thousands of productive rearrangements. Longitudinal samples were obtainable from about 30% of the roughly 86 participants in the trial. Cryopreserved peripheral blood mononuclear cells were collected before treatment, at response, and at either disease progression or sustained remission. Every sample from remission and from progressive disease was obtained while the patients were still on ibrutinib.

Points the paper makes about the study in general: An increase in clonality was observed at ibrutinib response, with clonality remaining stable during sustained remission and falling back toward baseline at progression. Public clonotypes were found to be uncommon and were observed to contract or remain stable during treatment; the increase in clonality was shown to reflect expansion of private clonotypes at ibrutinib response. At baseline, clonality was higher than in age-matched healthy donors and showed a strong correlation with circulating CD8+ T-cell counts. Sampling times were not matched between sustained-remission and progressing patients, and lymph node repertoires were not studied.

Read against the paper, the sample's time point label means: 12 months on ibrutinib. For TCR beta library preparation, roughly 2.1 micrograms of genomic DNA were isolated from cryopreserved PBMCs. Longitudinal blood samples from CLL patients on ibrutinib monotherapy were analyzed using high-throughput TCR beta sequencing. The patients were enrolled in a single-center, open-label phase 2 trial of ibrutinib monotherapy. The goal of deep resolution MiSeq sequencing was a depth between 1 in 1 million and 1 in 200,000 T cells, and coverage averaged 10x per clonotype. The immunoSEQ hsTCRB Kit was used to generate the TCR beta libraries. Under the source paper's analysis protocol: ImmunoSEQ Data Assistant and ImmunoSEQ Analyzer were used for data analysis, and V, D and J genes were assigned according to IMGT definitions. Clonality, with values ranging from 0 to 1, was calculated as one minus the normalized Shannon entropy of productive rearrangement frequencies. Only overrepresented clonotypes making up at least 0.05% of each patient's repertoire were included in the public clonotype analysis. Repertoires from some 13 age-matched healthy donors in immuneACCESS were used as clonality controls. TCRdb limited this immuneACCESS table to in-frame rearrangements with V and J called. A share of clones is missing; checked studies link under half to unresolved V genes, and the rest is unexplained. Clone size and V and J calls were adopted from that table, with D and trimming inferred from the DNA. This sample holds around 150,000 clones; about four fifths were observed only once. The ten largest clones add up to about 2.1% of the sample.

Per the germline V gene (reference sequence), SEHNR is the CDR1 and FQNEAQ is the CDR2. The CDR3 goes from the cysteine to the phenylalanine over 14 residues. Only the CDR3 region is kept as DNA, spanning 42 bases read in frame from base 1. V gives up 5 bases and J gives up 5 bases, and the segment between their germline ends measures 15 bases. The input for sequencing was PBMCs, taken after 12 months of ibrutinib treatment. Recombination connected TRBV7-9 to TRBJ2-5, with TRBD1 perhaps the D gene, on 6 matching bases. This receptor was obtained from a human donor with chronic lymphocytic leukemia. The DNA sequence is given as TGTGCCAGCAGCCCCAGGGGTTCGGGTGAGACCCAGTACTTC. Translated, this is CASSPRGSGETQYF.